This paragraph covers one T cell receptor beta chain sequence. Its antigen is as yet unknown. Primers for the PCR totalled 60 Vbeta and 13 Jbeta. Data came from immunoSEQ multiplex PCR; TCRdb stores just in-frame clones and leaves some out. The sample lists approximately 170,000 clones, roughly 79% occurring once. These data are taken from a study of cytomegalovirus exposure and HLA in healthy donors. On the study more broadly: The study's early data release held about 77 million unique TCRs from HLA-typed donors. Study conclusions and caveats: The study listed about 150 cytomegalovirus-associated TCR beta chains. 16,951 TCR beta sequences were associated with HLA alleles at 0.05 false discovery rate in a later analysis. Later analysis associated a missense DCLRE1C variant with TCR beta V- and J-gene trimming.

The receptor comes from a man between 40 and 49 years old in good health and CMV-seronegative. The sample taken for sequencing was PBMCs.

The CDR3 loop is CASSSTLDRHGRNEQFF. CDR3 coding DNA: TGTGCCAGCAGCTCAACCCTTGACCGACATGGGCGCAATGAGCAGTTCTTC. V usage is TRBV7-2 and J usage is TRBJ2-1; D gene unclear. CDR3 size: 17 residues. CDR1 and CDR2 from the germline V gene are SGHTA and FQGNSA. Between the trimmed V and J ends, which lost 4 bases and 6 bases, there was a span of 22 bases.